The rows below give T cell receptor beta chains drawn from one sample of a study of identical twins. TCRdb re-derived calls from the 5' RACE reads in MiXCR, one entry per CDR3 protein. In the table there are about 570,000 distinct CDR3 sequences, roughly 9.5% of which are singletons. These data were also filed under a second study, of yellow fever vaccine responses in identical twins.

Sequencing input: PBMCs. Source of these receptors: a woman aged 18-35 years in good health. Each CDR3 is given with its conserved first and last residue. A D gene is named only where the DNA matches it firmly. Size is stated for part of the rows, as once, few or many counts, or as a class when the clone is expanded.

j_call,v_call,clone_size,d_call,cdr3_aa,cdr3_nt
TRBJ2-2,TRBV10-3,.,TRBD2,CAISESPSGGITGELFF,TGTGCCATCAGTGAGTCGCCTAGCGGGGGGATCACCGGGGAGCTGTTTTTT
TRBJ2-1,TRBV2,.,TRBD2,CASSELAGGNNEQFF,TGTGCCAGCAGTGAGCTAGCGGGGGGTAACAATGAGCAGTTCTTC
TRBJ2-1,TRBV29-1,.,.,CSVVRVHNEQFF,TGCAGCGTTGTGCGGGTCCACAATGAGCAGTTCTTC
TRBJ2-2,TRBV7-9,.,.,CASSLVRENTGELFF,TGTGCCAGCAGCCTAGTCCGGGAAAACACCGGGGAGCTGTTTTTT
TRBJ2-7,TRBV4-1,.,TRBD2,CASSQGLAGEYYEQYF,TGCGCCAGCAGCCAAGGACTAGCGGGAGAATACTACGAGCAGTACTTC
TRBJ1-5,TRBV27,many,.,CASEGPLTGIGVSNQPQHF,TGTGCCAGCGAGGGGCCTCTAACAGGGATAGGGGTTAGCAATCAGCCCCAGCATTTT
TRBJ1-1,TRBV28,few,.,CASNTQEIRGDTEAFF,TGTGCCAGCAATACACAGGAAATAAGGGGGGACACTGAAGCTTTCTTT
TRBJ2-1,TRBV5-1,.,TRBD1,CASSRDRGQREQFF,TGCGCCAGCAGCCGGGACAGGGGGCAACGTGAGCAGTTCTTC
TRBJ2-3,TRBV24-1,many,TRBD1,CATSDTGTGDGDTQYF,TGTGCCACCAGCGACACGGGGACAGGGGATGGCGATACGCAGTATTTT
TRBJ2-3,TRBV25-1,many,.,CASSGQGGLTDTQYF,TGTGCCAGCAGTGGGCAGGGGGGACTCACAGATACGCAGTATTTT
TRBJ2-7,TRBV20-1,.,.,CSARDPLSFVQYF,TGCAGTGCTAGAGATCCCCTCAGTTTCGTGCAGTACTTC
TRBJ2-7,TRBV18,many,.,CASSPYDRTYEQYF,TGTGCCAGCTCACCATATGACAGAACCTACGAGCAGTACTTC
TRBJ2-7,TRBV28,few,TRBD2,CASSREVKGYEQYF,TGTGCCAGCAGCCGGGAGGTAAAGGGGTACGAGCAGTACTTC
TRBJ2-5,TRBV20-1,.,TRBD2,CSASGGIQYF,TGCAGTGCTAGCGGGGGGATCCAGTACTTC
TRBJ2-1,TRBV18,many,.,CASSPRSGAGEQFF,TGTGCCAGCTCACCAAGATCGGGGGCTGGGGAGCAGTTCTTC
TRBJ2-1,TRBV24-1,few,TRBD1,CATSDSGLDRGLDEQFF,TGTGCCACCAGTGATTCGGGCCTGGACAGGGGGCTCGATGAGCAGTTCTTC
TRBJ2-5,TRBV6-2/TRBV6-3,few,.,CASSYVTKETQYF,TGTGCCAGCAGTTACGTGACAAAAGAGACCCAGTACTTC
TRBJ2-1,TRBV7-9,few,TRBD2,CASSRTSGEQFF,TGTGCCAGCAGCCGGACTAGCGGTGAGCAGTTCTTC
TRBJ2-3,TRBV12-2,.,.,CASRLARYAQYF,TGTGCAAGTCGCTTAGCACGCTACGCGCAGTATTTT
TRBJ2-2,TRBV25-1,.,.,CASSRQDNTGELFF,TGTGCCAGCAGCAGACAGGACAACACCGGGGAGCTGTTTTTT
TRBJ2-3,TRBV3-1,.,.,CATTLLGTSTDTQYF,TGTGCCACCACCCTTCTTGGGACTAGCACAGATACGCAGTATTTT
TRBJ2-1,TRBV11-2,.,.,CASTTSLYNEQFF,TGTGCCAGCACCACATCCCTATACAATGAGCAGTTCTTC
TRBJ2-6,TRBV5-4,.,.,CASSLRTDISSGANVLTF,TGTGCCAGCAGCTTACGGACCGATATAAGCTCTGGGGCCAACGTCCTGACTTTC
TRBJ2-7,TRBV29-1,few,TRBD1,CSVDRTGSYEQYF,TGCAGCGTTGATCGGACAGGGAGCTACGAGCAGTACTTC
TRBJ2-3,TRBV18,few,.,CASSPPFLPDTQYF,TGTGCCAGCTCACCACCTTTCCTCCCAGATACGCAGTATTTT
TRBJ2-2,TRBV5-1,few,.,CASSFIPGFGGELFF,TGCGCCAGCAGCTTCATTCCGGGGTTCGGCGGGGAGCTGTTTTTT
TRBJ2-7,TRBV7-9,many,.,CASSSTLKGEQYF,TGTGCCAGCAGCTCCACTCTAAAAGGGGAGCAGTACTTC